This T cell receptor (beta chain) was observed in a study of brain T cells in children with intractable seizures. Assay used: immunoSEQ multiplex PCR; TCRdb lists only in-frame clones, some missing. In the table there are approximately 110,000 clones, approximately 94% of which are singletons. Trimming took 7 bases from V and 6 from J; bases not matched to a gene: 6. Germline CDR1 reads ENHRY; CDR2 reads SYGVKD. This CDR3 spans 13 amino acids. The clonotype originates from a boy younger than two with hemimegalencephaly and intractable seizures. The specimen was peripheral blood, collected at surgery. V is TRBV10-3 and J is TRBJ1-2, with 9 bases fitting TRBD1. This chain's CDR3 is CAITGGQGHGYTF. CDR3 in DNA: TGTGCCATCACGGGGGGACAGGGTCATGGCTACACCTTC.